The 29 T cell receptor beta chains below were found in one sample sequenced in a study of vaccination effects on CD4 cells after COVID-19. The protocol was immunoSEQ multiplex PCR, while the TCRdb copy is restricted to in-frame clones and leaves out a portion. The sample shows about 80,000 clones, roughly 80% of them seen only once. For these receptors, no antigen is known. Before any sequencing was done, the ViraFEST assay used viral peptide pools to expand antigen-specific CD4+ T cells. Researchers isolated CD4+ T cells once roughly nine days of culture had elapsed. As their vaccination, participants received two doses of either BNT162b2 or mRNA-1273. Sequenced here: CD4+ T cells from PBMCs cultured with HCoV-OC43 spike peptides, sampled after COVID-19 vaccination. Subset described: HCoV-OC43 spike overlapping peptide pool stimulation. Source of these receptors: a human donor who received a COVID-19 vaccine.

The chain recombines TRBV10-3 with TRBJ2-7, with D hard to call. The germline V gene has CDR1 ENHRY and CDR2 SYGVKD. The V gene lost 3 bases and the J gene lost 7 bases, with 10 bases spanning the gap. The CDR3 consists of 12 residues. CDR3 coding DNA: TGTGCCATCAGTGAAACCTTGGCGGAGCAGTACGTC. Protein: CAISETLAEQYV.

The rearrangement uses TRBV6-5 and TRBJ1-1, with D hard to call. CDR3 length: 13 amino acids. Germline values: CDR1 MNHEY, CDR2 SVGAGI. V lost 10 bases and J 1 base, leaving 13 bases between the germline ends. CDR3 nucleotide sequence: TGTGCCACGAGGACCGGCTCGAACACTGAAGCTTTCTTT. This codes for CATRTGSNTEAFF.

V and J are TRBV29-1 and TRBJ2-3; 7 bases line up with TRBD1. V shed 5 bases and J 0 bases; nucleotides not matched to a gene: 11. This CDR3 is built from 16 residues. Germline V gene lookup returns CDR1 SQVTM and CDR2 ANQGSEA. CDR3 loop: CSVRVGQPRSTDTQYF. The DNA for the CDR3 is TGCAGCGTTCGAGTGGGACAGCCGAGGAGCACAGATACGCAGTATTTT.

This clone was observed a few times. The V and J genes are TRBV18 and TRBJ2-2; D call uncertain. The CDR3 covers 14 residues. Germline lookup yields CDR1 KGHSH and CDR2 LQKENI. V lost 2 bases to trimming and J lost 4 bases, with 8 bases between them. The CDR3 loop is CASSPTALTGELFF. For the CDR3, the DNA is TGTGCCAGCTCACCAACGGCTCTCACCGGGGAGCTGTTTTTT.

This clone has a single count. The rearrangement joins TRBV5-1 to TRBJ2-3; 14 bases match TRBD2. The CDR3 consists of 16 residues. Germline lookup yields CDR1 SGHRS and CDR2 YFSETQ. With V trimmed by 6 bases and J by 6 bases, 9 bases remained unmatched. Written as DNA, the CDR3 is TGCGCCAGCACCCTGGGACTAGCGGGGGAAGGGGATACGCAGTATTTT. As protein: CASTLGLAGEGDTQYF.

CDR3 in amino acids: CASSLGRGGTEAFF. The CDR3 region has the DNA TGCGCCAGCAGCTTGGGGCGGGGGGGGACTGAAGCTTTCTTT. The rearrangement links TRBV5-1 to TRBJ1-1; possibly TRBD1 for D (5 bases). This CDR3 contains 14 residues. Germline V gene sequence: CDR1 SGHRS, CDR2 YFSETQ. Trimming cost V 0 bases and J 5 bases, with 11 bases left between them.

The gene calls are TRBV18 and TRBJ1-4; perhaps TRBD1 as D (6 bases). The CDR3 runs 14 residues. V was shortened by 2 bases and J by 4 bases, with 8 bases between the two germline ends. CDR1 is KGHSH, CDR2 LQKENI, per germline. The CDR3 sequence: CASSPTGYNEKLFF. DNA for the CDR3: TGTGCCAGCTCACCAACAGGGTATAATGAAAAACTGTTTTTT.

The genes are TRBV3-1 (or the pseudogene TRBV3-2) and TRBJ1-2; D remains ambiguous. Trimming cost V 4 bases and J 7 bases, with 10 bases left between them. This CDR3 comprises 12 residues. In germline, CDR1 is LGHDT, CDR2 YNNKEL (reference sequence). This CDR3 is CASSLTNLGYTF. CDR3 bases: TGTGCCAGCAGCCTAACAAATCTTGGCTACACCTTC.

This chain links TRBV6-4 with TRBJ2-2; 9 bases agree with TRBD1. CDR1 MRHNA and CDR2 SNTAGT come from the germline V gene. V dropped 8 bases and J dropped 7; count of bases not matched to a gene: 8. The CDR3 loop spans 14 amino acids. The CDR3 sequence is CASFGTGKIGELFF. The CDR3 DNA follows: TGTGCCAGCTTCGGGACAGGGAAGATCGGGGAGCTGTTTTTT.

The J gene is TRBJ1-2, the V gene TRBV7-3, with no clear D. Germline CDR1 and CDR2: SGHTA and FQGTGA. The CDR3 totals 17 residues. V lost 5 bases to trimming and J lost 5 bases, with 24 bases between them. The CDR3 loop is CASSPDRFSPGRYGYTF. For the CDR3, the DNA is TGTGCCAGCAGCCCGGACCGTTTCTCACCAGGTCGGTATGGCTACACCTTC.

This chain joins TRBV30 and TRBJ2-6; D is tentatively TRBD1 or TRBD2 (5 bases each). The CDR3 loop spans 16 amino acids. V was clipped by 2 bases and J by 0 bases, with 11 bases between them. Per the germline V gene, CDR1 is GTSNPN and CDR2 is SVGIG (reference sequence). CDR3 protein: CAWSRDPTSGANVLTF. The DNA for the CDR3 is TGTGCCTGGAGTCGGGACCCGACCTCTGGGGCCAACGTCCTGACTTTC.

The V gene is TRBV5-1, the J gene TRBJ2-2, with 10 nucleotides matching TRBD2. The CDR3 contains 19 residues. Germline V gene data show CDR1 as SGHRS and CDR2 as YFSETQ. V gave up 3 bases and J gave up 0 bases; unmatched junction bases: 11. CDR3 protein: CASSSPGLAQPTNTGELFF. In nucleotides, the CDR3 is TGCGCCAGCAGCTCCCCGGGACTAGCGCAACCAACGAACACCGGGGAGCTGTTTTTT.

This clone was observed a single time. The chain uses TRBV9 and TRBJ2-1; D perhaps matches TRBD1 (5 bases). There are 14 residues in the CDR3. Germline V CDR1 and CDR2: SGDLS, YYNGEE. V lost 0 bases, J lost 8 bases, and 12 bases lay in between. The CDR3 DNA is TGTGCCAGCAGCGTAGGTCCCAGGGCCGATGAGCAGTTCTTC. Translated: CASSVGPRADEQFF.

This rearrangement joins TRBV7-2 to TRBJ2-3, with D perhaps given as TRBD1 or TRBD2 (5 bases each). Deletions cut 4 bases from V and 8 bases from J, with 7 bases between. Germline CDR1 is SGHTA and CDR2 is FQGNSA. The CDR3 contains 11 residues. This CDR3 is CASSSGRTQYF. As DNA, the CDR3 is TGTGCCAGCAGCTCGGGGCGTACGCAGTATTTT.

V usage is TRBV6-6 and J usage is TRBJ2-7; unclear D gene. The CDR3 length is 13 residues. Germline CDR1 is MNHNY and CDR2 is SVGAGI (reference sequence). V gave up 4 bases and J gave up 2 bases, with 9 bases separating them. The CDR3: CASSLDTTYEQYV. The CDR3 DNA reads as TGTGCCAGCAGTTTAGACACCACCTACGAGCAGTACGTC.

The chain uses TRBV5-5 and TRBJ1-5, with D perhaps matching TRBD1 (5 bases). The germline CDR1 and CDR2 sequences are SGHKS and YYEKEE (reference sequence). This CDR3 has 15 amino acids. The V gene lost 1 base and the J gene lost 3 bases, with 11 bases spanning the gap. The CDR3 sequence is CASSLNTGNNQPQHF. CDR3 sequence (DNA): TGTGCCAGCAGCTTGAATACAGGAAACAATCAGCCCCAGCATTTT.

This clone was counted only a few times. This chain joins TRBV9 and TRBJ1-5; D is possibly TRBD1 (5 bases). Per germline, CDR1 SGDLS and CDR2 YYNGEE. The CDR3 has 15 amino acids. Trimming removed 0 bases from V and 5 bases from J, with 12 bases in between. Written as DNA, the CDR3 is TGTGCCAGCAGCGTAGGTTCCGGGGGAGATCAGCCCCAGCATTTT. Residues: CASSVGSGGDQPQHF. The whole variable domain, remainder taken from reference TRBV9 and TRBJ1-5, is DSGVTQTPKHLITATGQRVTLRCSPRSGDLSVYWYQQSLDQGLQFLIQYYNGEERAKGNILERFSAQQFPDLHSELNLSSLELGDSALYFCASSVGSGGDQPQHFGDGTRLSIL.

The chain combines TRBV19 with TRBJ1-4; 7 bases fit TRBD1. CDR1 is LNHDA, CDR2 SQIVND, per germline (reference sequence). With V trimmed by 7 bases and J by 8 bases, 7 bases remained unmatched. This CDR3 spans 13 amino acids. CDR3 amino acids: CASIARGDEKLFF. Here the CDR3 DNA reads TGTGCCAGTATAGCCAGGGGGGACGAAAAACTGTTTTTT.

This chain connects TRBV28 to TRBJ2-3, with D possibly called TRBD1 or TRBD2 (5 bases each). Germline V gene lookup returns CDR1 MDHEN and CDR2 SYDVKM. V was pared by 7 bases and J by 0 bases, with 17 bases between. There are 16 residues in the CDR3. The CDR3 here is CASTSGGDTSTDTQYF. CDR3 bases: TGTGCCAGCACCAGTGGGGGAGATACTAGCACAGATACGCAGTATTTT.

The V call is TRBV3-1 (or the pseudogene TRBV3-2), the J call TRBJ1-1; D gene uncertain. The CDR3 totals 12 residues. V lost 1 base and J lost 2, with 2 bases in between. CDR1 is LGHDT, CDR2 YNNKEL, per germline (reference sequence). The CDR3 is CASSQGNTEAFF. CDR3 DNA: TGTGCCAGCAGCCAAGGCAACACTGAAGCTTTCTTT.

This clone showed up just a few times. This CDR3 is CASSYGRENSPLHF. In nucleotides, the CDR3 is TGTGCCAGCAGTTACGGTCGGGAGAATTCACCCCTCCACTTT. The chain uses TRBV6-5 and TRBJ1-6; D ambiguous. The V gene lost 2 bases and the J gene lost 7 bases, with 9 bases spanning the gap. This CDR3 spans 14 amino acids. Germline V gene lookup returns CDR1 MNHEY and CDR2 SVGAGI.

CDR3 in DNA: TGTGCCAGCTCCCTCGGGCTTCGGGAGACCCAGTACTTC. Translating gives CASSLGLRETQYF. This chain connects TRBV18 to TRBJ2-5; D unclear. This CDR3 has 13 amino acids. Trimming stripped 6 bases from V and 5 bases from J, with 13 bases between. From germline, CDR1 is KGHSH and CDR2 LQKENI. Drawing the rest from reference TRBV18 and TRBJ2-5, the complete variable domain is NAGVMQNPRHLVRRRGQEARLRCSPMKGHSHVYWYRQLPEEGLKFMVYLQKENIIDESGMPKERFSAEFPKEGPSILRIQQVVRGDSAAYFCASSLGLRETQYFGPGTRLLVL.

The chain links TRBV4-1 to TRBJ2-3, with 15 bases lining up with TRBD2. The CDR3 is 19 residues long. Per the germline V gene, CDR1 is MGHRA and CDR2 is YSYEKL. With 5 bases clipped from V and 4 bases from J, the junction kept 13 bases outside the gene matches. Written as DNA, the CDR3 is TGCGCCAGCAGCGACGGACTAACACGGACTAGCGGGGGGGCAGATACGCAGTATTTT. Protein: CASSDGLTRTSGGADTQYF.

This sequence joins TRBV9 and TRBJ2-5, with TRBD2 matching 8 bases. The CDR3 loop spans 17 amino acids. V lost 0 bases and J lost 5; bases outside the gene matches: 12. Germline V gives CDR1 SGDLS, CDR2 YYNGEE. The CDR3 DNA reads as TGTGCCAGCAGCGTAGCTGGATTAGCGGGGACTTCTGAGACCCAGTACTTC. Translating it yields CASSVAGLAGTSETQYF.

The chain joins TRBV3-1 (or the pseudogene TRBV3-2) to TRBJ2-3; D is perhaps TRBD1 (6 bases). Germline V CDR1 and CDR2: LGHDT, YNNKEL (reference sequence). The CDR3 extends over 16 amino acids. V lost 4 bases and J lost 4, with 18 bases in between. For the CDR3, the DNA is TGTGCCAGCAGCCTTCCGGACAGCCGGGCGGCAGATACGCAGTATTTT. This encodes CASSLPDSRAADTQYF.

This chain uses TRBV7-2 with TRBJ2-7; D is uncertain. V lost 5 bases to trimming and J lost 1 base, with 9 bases between them. Germline V gene data show CDR1 as SGHTA and CDR2 as FQGNSA. The CDR3 is made up of 13 amino acids. The chain's CDR3 is CASSVQASYEQYV. CDR3 nucleotide sequence: TGTGCCAGCAGCGTTCAGGCTTCCTACGAGCAGTACGTC.

In this sample, this clone turned up once. The chain joins TRBV6-5 to TRBJ1-2; no definite D call. CDR3 size: 13 residues. Germline CDR1 reads MNHEY; CDR2 reads SVGAGI. V lost 5 bases and J lost 5, with 12 bases in between. CDR3 nucleotide sequence: TGTGCCAGCAGTCCTCAGGATCTTTATGGCTACACCTTC. It is translated as CASSPQDLYGYTF.

The rearrangement joins TRBV9 to TRBJ2-1; 8 bases fit TRBD1. The CDR3 has 14 residues. J lost 0 bases, V lost 5 bases, and 1 base had no gene match. Looked up from germline, CDR1 is SGDLS and CDR2 is YYNGEE. The CDR3: CASSTGGSYNEQFF. The CDR3 nucleotides read TGTGCCAGCAGTACAGGGGGCTCCTACAATGAGCAGTTCTTC.

The gene calls are TRBV6-1 and TRBJ2-1, with D unclear. Germline V gives CDR1 MNHNS, CDR2 SASEGT. The CDR3 loop spans 17 amino acids. V lost 1 base and J 0 bases, leaving 13 bases between the germline ends. The DNA of the CDR3 is TGTGCCAGCAGTGAAGAATACGGCACATCCTCCTACAATGAGCAGTTCTTC. Encoded protein: CASSEEYGTSSYNEQFF.